These 7 T cell receptor beta chains came from one sample sequenced in a study of blood T cells in healthy people across ages. Then a second PCR, running about 6 to 11 cycles, was carried out with a sample-barcoded 5' primer and a J-beta primer mix. TCRdb ran MiXCR on the 5' RACE reads and lists one entry per CDR3 protein. The sample yields 1 million or so distinct CDR3 sequences, 20% to 25% seen once. A further study also used this sample, focusing on T cells of mothers and their children.

Sequenced sample: blood. These receptors were obtained from a girl aged 2-10 years in good health.

At least ten counts were recorded for this clonotype. V and J are TRBV12-3 or TRBV12-4 and TRBJ2-7; 11 positions agree with TRBD1. After removal of 3 bases from V and 6 bases from J, the junction contained 4 bases not matched to a gene. The CDR3 consists of 14 residues. CDR3 sequence: CASSLGQGVGEQYF. CDR3 bases: TGTGCCAGCAGTTTGGGACAGGGGGTTGGCGAGCAGTACTTC.

The V gene is TRBV11-3, the J gene TRBJ2-3; tentatively, D is TRBD1 or TRBD2 (5 bases each). The CDR3 runs to 14 residues. V was cut by 0 bases and J by 4 bases, with 8 bases left in between. Germline V gene data show CDR1 as SGHNT and CDR2 as YENEEA. In nucleotides, the CDR3 is TGTGCCAGCAGCTTAGAGAGGGGCCCAGATACGCAGTATTTT. As protein: CASSLERGPDTQYF.

This clonotype was picked up many times. The chain joins TRBV20-1 to TRBJ2-5, with 7 bases that match TRBD2. Losses at the gene ends were 0 bases for V and 1 base for J; bases not matched to a gene: 5. Germline CDR1 reads DFQATT; CDR2 reads SNEGSKA (reference sequence). There are 15 residues in the CDR3. CDR3 sequence (DNA): TGCAGTGCTAGAGACCCAACTAGCGCCCAAGAGACCCAGTACTTC. Amino acid sequence: CSARDPTSAQETQYF.

In this sample, this clonotype turned up a few times. This chain links TRBV7-2 with TRBJ2-3; tentative D call: TRBD2 (5 bases). There are 13 residues in the CDR3. The V and J ends lost 5 bases and 5 bases respectively, with 11 bases between them. CDR1 and CDR2 from the germline V gene are SGHTA and FQGNSA. DNA for the CDR3: TGTGCCAGCAGCCCGAACGAGGGAGATACGCAGTATTTT. It specifies CASSPNEGDTQYF. The full variable domain, with the rest looked up from reference TRBV7-2 and TRBJ2-3, is GAGVSQSPSNKVTEKGKDVELRCDPISGHTALYWYRQSLGQGLEFLIYFQGNSAPDKSGLPSDRFSAERTGGSVSTLTIQRTQQEDSAVYLCASSPNEGDTQYFGPGTRLTVL.

This clonotype was detected ten times or more. The chain carries TRBV7-3 and TRBJ2-3; D gene uncertain. In germline, CDR1 is SGHTA, CDR2 FQGTGA. V was cut by 9 bases and J by 2 bases, with 18 bases left in between. The CDR3 extends over 15 amino acids. The CDR3, as DNA: TGTGCCAGACTTACTCAGCGACACCTCACAGATACGCAGTATTTT. Its translation: CARLTQRHLTDTQYF. The variable domain in full, completed from reference TRBV7-3 and TRBJ2-3, reads GAGVSQTPSNKVTEKGKYVELRCDPISGHTALYWYRQSLGQGPEFLIYFQGTGAADDSGLPNDRFFAVRPEGSVSTLKIQRTERGDSAVYLCARLTQRHLTDTQYFGPGTRLTVL.

This clonotype has just a few counts. This rearrangement joins TRBV4-2 to TRBJ2-5; 7 bases match TRBD1. CDR3 length: 17 amino acids. V lost 0 bases to trimming and J lost 5 bases; unmatched junction nucleotides: 12. Germline CDR1 and CDR2: LGHNA and YNFKEQ. The DNA for the CDR3 is TGTGCCAGCAGCCAAGAAAGGTTACAGGGGCAGCGGGAGACCCAGTACTTC. Amino acids: CASSQERLQGQRETQYF.

The sample holds one count of this clonotype. The chain uses TRBV6-1 and TRBJ2-1; TRBD2 aligns across 8 bases. V shed 4 bases and J 5 bases; nucleotides not matched to a gene: 10. Germline CDR1 MNHNS, CDR2 SASEGT. CDR3 length: 16 amino acids. CDR3: CASSALPGGADNEQFF. For the CDR3, the DNA is TGTGCCAGCAGTGCATTACCGGGGGGGGCGGACAATGAGCAGTTCTTC.